The entry below describes one TCR beta chain. Its antigen is undetermined. This beta chain is an unintended read in a library built for alpha chains; its size means little. Specified time point: sample taken at primary tumor resection. Looked up from germline, CDR1 is SGHRS and CDR2 is YFSETQ. J gave up 1 base and V 3 bases, and 9 bases lay outside the gene matches. The CDR3 runs 17 residues. This specimen belongs to a study of spatial heterogeneity in lung cancer. Study-level points and caveats: Tumor mutation count correlated with how many alpha and beta TCRs expanded intratumorally. Expanded TCRs that were ubiquitous or regional had counts tracking ubiquitous and regional nonsynonymous mutations, respectively.

TCRdb processed the 5' RACE reads anew with MiXCR; each CDR3 protein has one entry. The sample has roughly 280 distinct CDR3 sequences; 25% to 30% are singletons. The V call is TRBV5-1, the J call TRBJ1-1; 10 bases align to TRBD1. This material consisted of lung tumor tissue, taken at surgery. The sequence was collected from a male donor with early-stage non-small cell lung cancer. In nucleotides, the CDR3 is TGCGCCAGCAGCTCCGTCCCGGGACAGGGGTGGAACACTGAAGCTTTCTTT. This sequence encodes CASSSVPGQGWNTEAFF.